A selection of T cell receptor beta chains follows, all from one sample in a study of tumor-infiltrating lymphocytes in primary liver carcinoma. TCRdb redid the calling of the multiplex PCR reads with MiXCR, one entry per CDR3 protein. This sample has some 190,000 distinct CDR3 sequences, with about 60% found just once. The specimen sequenced was peripheral blood. These TCRs come from a man between 35 and 55 years old with primary liver carcinoma and hepatitis B virus infection. Both conserved end residues are part of each CDR3. The order of the fields is D gene, clone size, J gene, V gene, CDR3 DNA, CDR3 protein. A D gene is named only where the DNA matches it firmly. For some rows the clone size is stated as once, few or many, or as a class when expanded; others skip it.

NA	NA	TRBJ2-1	TRBV11-2	TGTGCCAGCAGCTTAGGGGGGGGCTCCTACAATGAGCAGCTCTTC	CASSLGGGSYNEQLF
TRBD2	NA	TRBJ2-5	TRBV4-1	TGCGGCAGCAGCCAAGTGATAGCGGGGGCCCGGGAGACCCAGTACTTC	CGSSQVIAGARETQYF
NA	few	TRBJ2-2	TRBV10-3	TGTGCCGCATCTGATGACTTGAACACCGGGGAGCTGTTTTTT	CAASDDLNTGELFF
TRBD2	many	TRBJ2-1	TRBV11-2	TGTGCCAGCAGCTCGGGACTAGCGGATTACAATGAGCAGTTCTTC	CASSSGLADYNEQFF
NA	few	TRBJ1-2	TRBV12-3/TRBV12-4	TGTGCCAGCAGTTCTGACATTCGGGGCTACACCTTC	CASSSDIRGYTF
NA	NA	TRBJ2-7	TRBV11-2	TGTGCCTGCAGCTCAACAGGGGACTGGTACGAGCAGTGCTTC	CACSSTGDWYEQCF
NA	many	TRBJ2-7	TRBV29-1	TGCAGCGTTGAAGAAGTAGCTACCTACGAGCAGTACTTC	CSVEEVATYEQYF
NA	NA	TRBJ1-4	TRBV2	TGTGCCAGCAGCGGACCTTCGAGGGAAAAACTGTTTTTT	CASSGPSREKLFF
NA	NA	TRBJ2-7	TRBV10-3	TGTGCCACCACTTCAGGGGGGGGCTACGAGCAGTACTTC	CATTSGGGYEQYF
NA	NA	TRBJ1-1	TRBV13	TGTGCCAGCCTCCCCATCAGGGACGGAGACACTGAAGCTTTCTTT	CASLPIRDGDTEAFF
NA	NA	TRBJ1-1	TRBV5-8	TGTGCCAGCAGAGGGCACACTGAAGCTTTCTTT	CASRGHTEAFF
NA	NA	TRBJ2-5	TRBV11-2	TGTGCCAGCAGCCCGGGCCTACAAGAGACCCAGCACTTC	CASSPGLQETQHF
TRBD2	NA	TRBJ2-7	TRBV12-3/TRBV12-4	TGTGCCAGCAGTTCGACTAGCGGGAGAGAAGAGCAGTACTTC	CASSSTSGREEQYF
NA	NA	TRBJ1-1	TRBV5-1	TGCGCCAGCAGCTTGGTTCGGGGCGCTGAAGCTTTCTTT	CASSLVRGAEAFF
TRBD2	many	TRBJ2-1	TRBV11-2	TGTGCCAGCAGCGACTGGACTAGCACCTACAATGAGCAGTTCTTC	CASSDWTSTYNEQFF
TRBD1	NA	TRBJ1-5	TRBV28	TGTGCCAGCAGTTTAAGAAGGACAGGTAGAAGAAAGGACAATCAGCCCCAGCATTTT	CASSLRRTGRRKDNQPQHF
TRBD2	NA	TRBJ2-1	TRBV4-2	TGTGCCAGCAGCCAAGGGACTAGCGGGTTGAGTGAGCAGTTCTTC	CASSQGTSGLSEQFF